This T cell receptor beta chain comes out of a study of blood T cell repertoires in COVID-19. Study as a whole: T cells, B-cell-depleted T cells, or PBMCs provided the cDNA or gDNA that served as material.

The count of this clone is one. The data were produced by immunoSEQ multiplex PCR, yet TCRdb's version contains in-frame clones alone and is incomplete. The sample holds approximately 220,000 clones, around nine tenths seen once. Per germline, CDR1 MNHEY and CDR2 SVGAGI. The CDR3 consists of 13 residues. V gave up 6 bases and J gave up 3 bases, with 12 bases separating them. This TCR derives from a man aged 55 to 70 with acute or convalescent COVID-19. The chain recombines TRBV6-5 with TRBJ2-7, with a tentative D call TRBD1 (6 bases). The sequencing sample was made of peripheral blood. This chain's CDR3 is CASRDRRIYEQYF. The CDR3 DNA sequence: TGTGCCAGCAGAGACAGGCGGATCTACGAGCAGTACTTC.